Following are 29 T cell receptor beta chains from one sample sequenced in a study of glioma-infiltrating T cells after dendritic cell vaccination. Stated time point: after dendritic cell vaccination, including at tumor progression/relapse. The data were produced by immunoSEQ multiplex PCR, yet TCRdb's version contains in-frame clones alone and is incomplete. The sample lists 70,000 to 95,000 clones, around 90% occurring once. The sequencing used blood, collected after dendritic cell vaccination. The receptors were gathered from a human donor with glioblastoma.

The CDR3: CASSTGTGSGTDTQYF. CDR3 nucleotides: TGTGCCAGTAGTACAGGGACAGGGTCGGGCACAGATACGCAGTATTTT. The chain links TRBV19 to TRBJ2-3, with 9 bases fitting TRBD1. Per the germline V gene, CDR1 is LNHDA and CDR2 is SQIVND (reference sequence). Germline trimming cut 4 bases from V and 1 base from J; bases unmatched to any gene: 6. CDR3 length equals 16 residues. The whole variable domain, filled in from reference TRBV19 and TRBJ2-3, reads DGGITQSPKYLFRKEGQNVTLSCEQNLNHDAMYWYRQDPGQGLRLIYYSQIVNDFQKGDIAEGYSVSREKKESFPLTVTSAQKNPTAFYLCASSTGTGSGTDTQYFGPGTRLTVL.

This chain joins TRBV15 and TRBJ1-2, with TRBD1 matching over 7 bases. There are 14 residues in the CDR3. The J segment lost 4 bases and the V segment lost 8 bases, leaving 10 bases of the junction unmatched. Looked up from germline, CDR1 is LNHNV and CDR2 is YYDKDF (reference sequence). As DNA, the CDR3 is TGTGCCACCGAAGACAGGGAATCTATCTATGGCTACACCTTC. Its protein product is CATEDRESIYGYTF.

The V and J genes are TRBV7-2 and TRBJ1-1; TRBD1 might be the D (6 bases). The CDR3 totals 15 residues. CDR1 is SGHTA and CDR2 is FQGNSA in the germline V gene. V was cut by 5 bases and J by 5 bases, with 18 bases left in between. CDR3 region: CASSPTGKYATEAFF. The CDR3, as DNA: TGTGCCAGCAGCCCAACAGGGAAGTATGCGACTGAAGCTTTCTTT.

V gene TRBV15 combines with J gene TRBJ2-7, with no clear D. The CDR3 contains 15 residues. CDR1 is LNHNV, CDR2 YYDKDF, per germline (reference sequence). V lost 0 bases to trimming and J lost 1 base, with 10 bases between them. DNA for the CDR3: TGTGCCACCAGCAGAGATCCCATAGCTTCCTACGAGCAGTACTTC. Amino acid sequence: CATSRDPIASYEQYF.

This clone was seen a handful of times. The chain is built from TRBV12-5 and TRBJ1-2; perhaps TRBD1 as D (5 bases). The CDR3 spans 16 residues. Trimming shortened V by 1 base and J by 8 bases, and 20 bases separated the two germline ends. Per germline, CDR1 LGHNT and CDR2 FRNRAP. CDR3 nucleotide sequence: TGTGCTAGTGGTTTGGGGGGGGTGGGCCGTCGGGAGGGCTACACCTTC. Translated: CASGLGGVGRREGYTF.

The gene calls are TRBV6-5 and TRBJ1-6; D not certain. The CDR3 extends over 15 amino acids. Trimming removed 6 bases at V and 0 bases at J, with 9 bases between. Germline CDR1 reads MNHEY; CDR2 reads SVGAGI. The CDR3 region is CASSPLRSYNSPLHF. The CDR3 nucleotides are TGTGCCAGCAGCCCCCTTCGCTCCTATAATTCACCCCTCCACTTT.

V is TRBV15 and J is TRBJ2-1; D unclear. Germline CDR1 is LNHNV and CDR2 is YYDKDF (reference sequence). This CDR3 is built from 13 residues. With 2 bases removed from V and 10 bases from J, the gap between germline ends came to 12 bases. CDR3 bases: TGTGCCACCAGCAGACTAGTCACTGAAGAGCAGTTCTTC. This translates into CATSRLVTEEQFF.

V and J are TRBV14 and TRBJ2-1; TRBD1 matches at 9 bases. Germline CDR1 is SGHDN and CDR2 is FVKESK. The CDR3 extends over 16 amino acids. J gave up 7 bases and V 4 bases, and 11 bases lay outside the gene matches. The CDR3 sequence: CASSPRPGTGKNEQFF. As DNA, the CDR3 is TGTGCCAGCAGCCCCCGGCCCGGGACAGGGAAGAATGAGCAGTTCTTC.

The chain carries TRBV7-2 and TRBJ1-3; TRBD1 matches 10 bases. The trim removed 1 base at V and 1 base at J, leaving 4 bases unmatched. Germline CDR1 reads SGHTA; CDR2 reads FQGNSA. The CDR3 is made up of 17 amino acids. CDR3 coding DNA: TGTGCCAGCAGCTTAGGGGGACAGGGGATTTCTGGAAACACCATATATTTT. Residues: CASSLGGQGISGNTIYF.

This clone was seen a handful of times. The chain employs TRBV19 and TRBJ1-6, with D tentatively TRBD1 (5 bases). CDR1 is LNHDA, CDR2 SQIVND, per germline (reference sequence). This CDR3 contains 15 residues. The V gene lost 8 bases and the J gene lost 9 bases, with 20 bases spanning the gap. The CDR3 region has the DNA TGTGCCAGTCAGTACTCGGGGGTATGGGGTTCACCCCTCCACTTT. This encodes CASQYSGVWGSPLHF.

This chain links TRBV10-1 with TRBJ2-4; TRBD1 matches 12 bases. V dropped 4 bases and J dropped 10; count of bases not matched to a gene: 5. CDR1 WNHNN and CDR2 SYGVQD come from the germline V gene (reference sequence). CDR3 size: 14 residues. The CDR3 bases are TGCGCCAGCAGTGGGGGACAGGGGGCAGAGATTCAGTACTTC. Protein sequence: CASSGGQGAEIQYF.

This clone was recorded once. The chain uses TRBV9 and TRBJ1-2; D might be TRBD1 (5 bases). V was shortened by 0 bases and J by 5 bases, with 14 bases between the two germline ends. The CDR3 is made up of 15 amino acids. Germline CDR1 and CDR2: SGDLS and YYNGEE. Here the CDR3 reads CASSVGGEVGYGYTF. CDR3 sequence (DNA): TGTGCCAGCAGCGTAGGGGGGGAGGTGGGTTATGGCTACACCTTC.

This rearrangement joins TRBV6-4 to TRBJ2-1, with D perhaps TRBD1 (6 bases). Germline V lookup: CDR1 MRHNA, CDR2 SNTAGT. The CDR3 extends over 16 amino acids. V was trimmed by 2 bases and J by 5 bases, leaving 16 bases between them. CDR3 loop: CASSDPGQQDNNEQFF. In DNA, the CDR3 is TGTGCCAGCAGTGACCCCGGACAGCAGGATAACAATGAGCAGTTCTTC.

The chain has TRBV19 and TRBJ1-1; D is unresolved. This CDR3 comprises 14 residues. V was trimmed by 1 base and J by 2 bases, leaving 8 bases between them. Per germline, CDR1 LNHDA and CDR2 SQIVND (reference sequence). In DNA form, the CDR3 reads TGTGCCAGTAGTATAGGTAGCCTTAACACTGAAGCTTTCTTT. This translates into CASSIGSLNTEAFF.

Worth noting for this clone: One end of the junction varies from germline; a read error may be responsible. This chain connects TRBV5-1 to TRBJ1-2, with D possibly TRBD1 on 6 matching bases. There are 13 residues in the CDR3. The germline gives CDR1 SGHRS, CDR2 YFSETQ. The CDR3 spells CASSPGHSYGCTF. The CDR3, as DNA: TGCGCCAGCAGCCCGGGACACAGTTATGGCTGCACCTTC.

The J gene is TRBJ1-2, the V gene TRBV7-9, with 10 bases aligning to TRBD1. This CDR3 spans 16 amino acids. With 5 bases clipped from V and 7 bases from J, the junction kept 13 bases outside the gene matches. CDR1 is SEHNR, CDR2 FQNEAQ, per germline (reference sequence). In DNA, the CDR3 is TGTGCCAGCAGCCCCAGGGGGGGACAGGGGTCCCTTGGCTACACCTTC. Translated, it gives CASSPRGGQGSLGYTF.

The V gene is TRBV2, the J gene TRBJ2-1; TRBD1 agrees at 9 bases. With V trimmed by 6 bases and J by 10 bases, 10 bases remained unmatched. CDR3 size: 14 residues. Germline loops: CDR1 SNHLY, CDR2 FYNNEI. The chain's CDR3 is CASRQGAQSGEQFF. As DNA, the CDR3 is TGTGCCAGCAGACAGGGGGCGCAGTCAGGAGAGCAGTTCTTC. Looking up the rest from reference TRBV2 and TRBJ2-1 gives the full variable domain: EPEVTQTPSHQVTQMGQEVILRCVPISNHLYFYWYRQILGQKVEFLVSFYNNEISEKSEIFDDQFSVERPDGSNFTLKIRSTKLEDSAMYFCASRQGAQSGEQFFGPGTRLTVL.

The CDR3 DNA is TGTGCCAGCAGCTTATGGCAGGGCCATCTCCACTATGGCTACACCTTC. As protein: CASSLWQGHLHYGYTF. V and J are TRBV7-9 and TRBJ1-2; D might be TRBD1 (5 bases). CDR3 length equals 16 residues. Germline V gene lookup returns CDR1 SEHNR and CDR2 FQNEAQ (reference sequence). The V gene lost 2 bases and the J gene lost 3 bases, with 16 bases spanning the gap.

The chain combines TRBV6-6 with TRBJ2-7; D not resolved. The V end lost 2 bases, the J end lost 2 bases, and 16 bases lay between the germline ends. This CDR3 has 16 amino acids. CDR1 is MNHNY, CDR2 SVGAGI, per germline (reference sequence). The CDR3 coding sequence is TGTGCCAGCAGTTACCCTGCACACAGCCCTCCCTACGAGCAGTACTTC. Protein: CASSYPAHSPPYEQYF.

The chain is built from TRBV5-1 and TRBJ2-3; maybe TRBD1 (6 bases). This CDR3 is 16 amino acids long. Trimming cost V 0 bases and J 3 bases, with 14 bases left between them. Germline assignment: CDR1 SGHRS and CDR2 YFSETQ. The CDR3 here is CASSLGIQGSTDTQYF. The CDR3 DNA sequence: TGCGCCAGCAGCTTGGGGATACAGGGAAGTACAGATACGCAGTATTTT. Combining the CDR3 with reference TRBV5-1 and TRBJ2-3 gives the whole variable domain KAGVTQTPRYLIKTRGQQVTLSCSPISGHRSVSWYQQTPGQGLQFLFEYFSETQRNKGNFPGRFSGRQFSNSRSEMNVSTLELGDSALYLCASSLGIQGSTDTQYFGPGTRLTVL.

This chain links TRBV4-1 with TRBJ2-2, with a tentative D call TRBD1 (6 bases). The CDR3 loop spans 15 amino acids. Germline V lookup: CDR1 MGHRA, CDR2 YSYEKL. Trimming pared 0 bases from V and 3 bases from J, leaving 8 bases between. CDR3 loop: CASSQEQGYTGELFF. CDR3 nucleotide sequence: TGCGCCAGCAGCCAAGAACAGGGATACACCGGGGAGCTGTTTTTT.

V usage is TRBV6-6 and J usage is TRBJ1-5; D uncertain. Germline CDR1 MNHNY, CDR2 SVGAGI (reference sequence). This CDR3 contains 15 residues. Trimming left V 2 bases short and J 3 bases short, with 11 bases between. CDR3 loop: CASSYAGSLNQPQHF. CDR3 DNA: TGTGCCAGCAGTTACGCGGGCTCCCTCAATCAGCCCCAGCATTTT.

CDR3 DNA sequence: TGTGCCACCAGACGGGACAGGGAGAGCAATCAGCCCCAGCATTTT. Amino acids: CATRRDRESNQPQHF. This rearrangement joins TRBV15 to TRBJ1-5; 9 bases are a match to TRBD1. The CDR3 has 15 residues. CDR1 LNHNV and CDR2 YYDKDF come from the germline V gene (reference sequence). The V gene end was trimmed by 6 bases and the J gene end by 1 base; junction bases not matched to a gene: 4.

The rearrangement joins TRBV23-1 to TRBJ2-2; possibly TRBD1 for D (6 bases). TRBV23-1 is designated an ORF whose function remains uncertain. V was cut by 0 bases and J by 5 bases, with 16 bases left in between. This CDR3 has 17 residues. The CDR3 loop reads CASSQSISGARTGELFF. CDR3 DNA sequence: TGCGCCAGCAGTCAATCAATATCAGGGGCAAGGACCGGGGAGCTGTTTTTT.

V and J are TRBV9 and TRBJ2-5; the D gene is possibly TRBD2 (7 bases). Deletions cut 6 bases from V and 4 bases from J, with 19 bases between. The germline V gene has CDR1 SGDLS and CDR2 YYNGEE. This CDR3 is built from 15 residues. The CDR3, as DNA: TGTGCCAGCACCCAAAGGGGGGGCGCAGGAGAGACCCAGTACTTC. As protein: CASTQRGGAGETQYF. The complete variable domain, with remaining parts taken from reference TRBV9 and TRBJ2-5, reads DSGVTQTPKHLITATGQRVTLRCSPRSGDLSVYWYQQSLDQGLQFLIQYYNGEERAKGNILERFSAQQFPDLHSELNLSSLELGDSALYFCASTQRGGAGETQYFGPGTRLLVL.

About this clone itself: This sample also contains other DNA sequences that code for the same CDR3. The chain employs TRBV27 and TRBJ2-7; D may be TRBD2 (5 bases). Deletions cut 5 bases from V and 0 bases from J, with 11 bases between. The CDR3 length is 14 residues. From germline, CDR1 is MNHEY and CDR2 SMNVEV (reference sequence). Written as DNA, the CDR3 is TGTGCCAGCAGTCCCCGAGGACTCTCCTACGAGCAGTACTTC. Amino acid sequence: CASSPRGLSYEQYF.

The CDR3 spells CASSLAGIELFF. The DNA for the CDR3 is TGCGCCAGCAGCTTGGCGGGAATTGAACTGTTTTTT. The rearrangement uses TRBV5-1 and TRBJ1-4; D is unclear. The CDR3 consists of 12 residues. CDR1 and CDR2 from the germline V gene are SGHRS and YFSETQ. The V end was cut by 0 bases, the J end by 12 bases, with 9 bases between.

The J gene is TRBJ2-3, the V gene TRBV2, with TRBD2 identical over 8 bases. The CDR3 has 17 residues. The J segment lost 6 bases and the V segment lost 4 bases, leaving 15 bases of the junction unmatched. Per germline, CDR1 SNHLY and CDR2 FYNNEI. The CDR3 bases are TGTGCCAGCAGTGGGGGTGTCGGGGGGGCCTTGGATGATACGCAGTATTTT. Translated, it gives CASSGGVGGALDDTQYF.

J is TRBJ2-3 and V is TRBV10-2, with D maybe TRBD2 (6 bases). Germline V lookup: CDR1 WSHSY, CDR2 SAAADI. V was cut by 6 bases and J by 0 bases, with 16 bases left in between. CDR3 length: 16 amino acids. CDR3 coding DNA: TGCGCCAGCAGCCCTCCGGGAGCCTTGAGCACAGATACGCAGTATTTT. Translated, it gives CASSPPGALSTDTQYF.